These T cell receptor beta chains were read from a single sample in a study of T cell changes during pregnancy in multiple sclerosis. Using immunoSEQ multiplex PCR, the repertoire was profiled, and TCRdb retains in-frame clones only, with some absent. Found here are approximately 24,000 clones, around nine tenths of them singletons; the top ten hold roughly 1%. The sequencing used CD4+ T cells from peripheral blood mononuclear cells, collected in the second trimester of pregnancy. The receptors originated from a female donor in good health, enrolled as a control in a pregnancy study. Both conserved end residues are part of each CDR3. D genes are given only for firm matches. For some rows the clone size is stated as once, few or many, or as a class when expanded; others skip it.

size: NA; D: TRBD1; J: TRBJ2-4; V: TRBV5-4; DNA: TGTGCCAGCAGCCCTAGGGGGCTTGGGGACATTCAGTACTTC; CDR3: CASSPRGLGDIQYF
size: NA; D: TRBD2; J: TRBJ2-3; V: TRBV10-2; DNA: TGCGCCAGCATTTTTCCAGCGGGAGGGCCGGATACGCAGTATTTT; CDR3: CASIFPAGGPDTQYF
size: once; D: TRBD2; J: TRBJ2-5; V: TRBV5-5; DNA: TGTGCCAGCAGCTGGGGCGTAGCGGGGGGCCAAGAGACCCAGTACTTC; CDR3: CASSWGVAGGQETQYF
size: NA; D: TRBD2; J: TRBJ2-2; V: TRBV7-6; DNA: TGTGCCAGCAGCTTCCAGCGGGGGGGGGCCGCCGGGGAGCTGTTTTTT; CDR3: CASSFQRGGAAGELFF
size: NA; D: TRBD1; J: TRBJ2-3; V: TRBV12-5; DNA: TGTGCTAGTGGTTTGGTGACAGGGGGGAGGGATACGCAGTATTTT; CDR3: CASGLVTGGRDTQYF
size: NA; D: NA; J: TRBJ2-5; V: TRBV9; DNA: TGTGCCAGCAGCGCGGGACAACAAGAGACCCAGTACTTC; CDR3: CASSAGQQETQYF
size: NA; D: NA; J: TRBJ2-7; V: TRBV6-1; DNA: TGTGCCAGCAGTGATCAGGGACAAAGGGACGAGCAGTACTTC; CDR3: CASSDQGQRDEQYF
size: NA; D: NA; J: TRBJ1-1; V: TRBV7-3; DNA: TGTGCCAGCAGTGGGCAGGGGACTGAAGCTTTCTTT; CDR3: CASSGQGTEAFF
size: NA; D: NA; J: TRBJ1-1; V: TRBV7-2; DNA: TGTGCCAGCAGCTGGGAGGGGCTCACTGAAGCTTTCTTT; CDR3: CASSWEGLTEAFF
size: NA; D: TRBD2; J: TRBJ2-3; V: TRBV11-2; DNA: TGTGCCAGCAGCTCTAGCGGGAGAGAGACAGATACGCAGTATTTT; CDR3: CASSSSGRETDTQYF
size: NA; D: TRBD1; J: TRBJ1-1; V: TRBV6-6; DNA: TGTGCCAGCAGTAACCAGGGGGAGCTGAACACTGAAGCTTTCTTT; CDR3: CASSNQGELNTEAFF
size: NA; D: NA; J: TRBJ2-1; V: TRBV7-9; DNA: TGTGCCAGCAGCCCCGTAGGAGGGCGAACCTACAATGAGCAGTTCTTC; CDR3: CASSPVGGRTYNEQFF
size: NA; D: TRBD1; J: TRBJ2-1; V: TRBV5-4; DNA: TGTGCCAGCAGCTTAAGACAGGGCCGCTACAATGAGCAGTTCTTC; CDR3: CASSLRQGRYNEQFF
size: NA; D: TRBD1; J: TRBJ1-1; V: TRBV5-1; DNA: TGCGCCAGCAGAACGGGCGCCGGGACAGGGGAAGGGACTGAAGCTTTCTTT; CDR3: CASRTGAGTGEGTEAFF
size: NA; D: TRBD2; J: TRBJ2-7; V: TRBV5-1; DNA: TGCGCCAGCAGCGTGGCCGGGACTAGCGGGGCCAACTCCTACGAGCAGTACTTC; CDR3: CASSVAGTSGANSYEQYF
size: NA; D: TRBD2; J: TRBJ2-7; V: TRBV5-1; DNA: TGCGCCAGCAGCCCGACGACTAGCGGGGGGGAGAGCTCCTACGAGCAGTACTTC; CDR3: CASSPTTSGGESSYEQYF
size: few; D: TRBD2; J: TRBJ2-3; V: TRBV28; DNA: TGTGCCAGCAGTTTAGCGGTAGCGGGAGGGAATACGCAGTATTTT; CDR3: CASSLAVAGGNTQYF
size: NA; D: NA; J: TRBJ1-2; V: TRBV18; DNA: TGTGCCAGCTCACCAGTACAGGGTCATGGCTACACCTTC; CDR3: CASSPVQGHGYTF
size: few; D: TRBD2; J: TRBJ2-5; V: TRBV9; DNA: TGTGCCAGCAGCGCGTCTAGCGGGGGGGCCGAGACCCAGTACTTC; CDR3: CASSASSGGAETQYF
size: NA; D: TRBD1; J: TRBJ1-1; V: TRBV27; DNA: TGTGCCAGCAGTTTATTTAAAATAGAGGGGGCCGGCGCTGAAGCTTTCTTT; CDR3: CASSLFKIEGAGAEAFF
size: NA; D: TRBD2; J: TRBJ2-3; V: TRBV9; DNA: TGTGCCAGCAGCGTAGAACTAGCGGGGGGTTTCGAGTACACAGATACGCAGTATTTT; CDR3: CASSVELAGGFEYTDTQYF
size: NA; D: NA; J: TRBJ2-3; V: TRBV28; DNA: TGTGCCAGCAGTTCAATACTAGCCACATCTAGCACAGATACGCAGTATTTT; CDR3: CASSSILATSSTDTQYF
size: NA; D: NA; J: TRBJ2-1; V: TRBV5-6; DNA: TGTGCCAGCAGCTTCAGACAGGTCGGTTTCAATGAGCAGTTCTTC; CDR3: CASSFRQVGFNEQFF
size: medium-sized; D: NA; J: TRBJ2-7; V: TRBV6-1; DNA: TGTGCCAGCAGCGACCTAGTCTCCTACGAGCAGTACTTC; CDR3: CASSDLVSYEQYF
size: NA; D: TRBD1; J: TRBJ2-3; V: TRBV7-2; DNA: TGTGCCAGCAGCCCCATGGACAGGGTTGGCACAGATACGCAGTATTTT; CDR3: CASSPMDRVGTDTQYF
size: NA; D: TRBD2; J: TRBJ2-1; V: TRBV5-1; DNA: TGCGCCAGCAGCTTGGCCGGGACTAGCGGGAGTACTGAGCAGTTCTTC; CDR3: CASSLAGTSGSTEQFF
size: NA; D: NA; J: TRBJ1-1; V: TRBV29-1; DNA: TGCAGCGGGGGGGGTTGGGGCACTGAAGCTTTCTTT; CDR3: CSGGGWGTEAFF
size: NA; D: NA; J: TRBJ1-1; V: TRBV7-8; DNA: TGTGCCAGCAGCCCCTGGGGGGTTCCTGAAGCTTTCTTT; CDR3: CASSPWGVPEAFF
size: NA; D: TRBD2; J: TRBJ2-1; V: TRBV23-1; DNA: TGCGCCAGCAGTCCGGGGACTAGCGTTTTCTGCTCCTACAATGAGCAGTTCTTC; CDR3: CASSPGTSVFCSYNEQFF